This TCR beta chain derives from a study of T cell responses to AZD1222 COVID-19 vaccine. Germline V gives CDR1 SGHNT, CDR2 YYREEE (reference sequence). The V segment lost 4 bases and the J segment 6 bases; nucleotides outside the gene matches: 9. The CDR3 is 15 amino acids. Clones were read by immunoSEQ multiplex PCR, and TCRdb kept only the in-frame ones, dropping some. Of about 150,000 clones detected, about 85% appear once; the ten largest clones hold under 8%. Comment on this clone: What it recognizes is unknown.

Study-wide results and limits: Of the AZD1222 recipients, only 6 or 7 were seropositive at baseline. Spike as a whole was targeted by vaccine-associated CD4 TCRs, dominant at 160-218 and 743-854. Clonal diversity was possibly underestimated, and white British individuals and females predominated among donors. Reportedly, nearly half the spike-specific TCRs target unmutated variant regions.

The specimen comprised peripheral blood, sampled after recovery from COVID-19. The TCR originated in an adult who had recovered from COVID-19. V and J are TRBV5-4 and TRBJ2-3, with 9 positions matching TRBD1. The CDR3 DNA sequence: TGTGCCAGCAGCCCGGGACAGGGAAGACGGGATACGCAGTATTTT. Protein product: CASSPGQGRRDTQYF.